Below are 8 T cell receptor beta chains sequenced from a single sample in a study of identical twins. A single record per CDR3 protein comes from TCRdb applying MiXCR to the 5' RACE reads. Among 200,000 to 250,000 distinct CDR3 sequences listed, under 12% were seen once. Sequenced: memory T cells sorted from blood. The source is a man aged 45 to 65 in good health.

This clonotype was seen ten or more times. The CDR3 nucleotides read TGTGCCACCAGTGATTTTTACCTGGGAGATACGCAGTATTTT. Translated: CATSDFYLGDTQYF. The chain joins TRBV24-1 to TRBJ2-3; D is uncertain. V was clipped by 1 base and J by 5 bases, with 9 bases between them. CDR3 length: 14 residues. CDR1 is KGHDR, CDR2 SFDVKD, per germline.

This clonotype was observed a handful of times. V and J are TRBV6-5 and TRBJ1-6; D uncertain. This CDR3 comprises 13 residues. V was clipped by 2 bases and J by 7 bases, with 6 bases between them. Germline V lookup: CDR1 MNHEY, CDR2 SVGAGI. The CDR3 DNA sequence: TGTGCCAGCAGTTACGAACAAAATTCACCCCTCCACTTT. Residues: CASSYEQNSPLHF.

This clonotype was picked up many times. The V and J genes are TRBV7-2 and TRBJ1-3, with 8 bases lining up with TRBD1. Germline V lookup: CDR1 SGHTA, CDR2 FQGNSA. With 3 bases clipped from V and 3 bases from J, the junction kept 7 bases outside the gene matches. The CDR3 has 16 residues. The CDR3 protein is CASSFTQGARGNTIYF. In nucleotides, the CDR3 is TGTGCCAGCAGCTTTACCCAGGGGGCGCGTGGAAACACCATATATTTT.

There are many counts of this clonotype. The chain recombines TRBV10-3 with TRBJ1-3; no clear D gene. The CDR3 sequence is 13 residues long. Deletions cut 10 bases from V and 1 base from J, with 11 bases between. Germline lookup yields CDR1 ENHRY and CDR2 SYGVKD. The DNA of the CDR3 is TGTGCCACGGCGGACTCTTCTGGAAACACCATATATTTT. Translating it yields CATADSSGNTIYF.

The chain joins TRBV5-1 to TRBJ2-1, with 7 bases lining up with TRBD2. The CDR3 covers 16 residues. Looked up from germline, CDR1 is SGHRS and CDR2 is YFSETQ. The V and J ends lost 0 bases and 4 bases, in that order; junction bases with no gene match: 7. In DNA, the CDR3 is TGCGCCAGCAGCTTGGATTCTGGCGGGGGATACAATGAGCAGTTCTTC. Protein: CASSLDSGGGYNEQFF.

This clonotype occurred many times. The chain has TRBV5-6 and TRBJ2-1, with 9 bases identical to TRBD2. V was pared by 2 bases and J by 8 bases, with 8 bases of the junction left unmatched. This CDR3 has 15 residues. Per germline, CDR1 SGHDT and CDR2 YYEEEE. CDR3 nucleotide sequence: TGTGCCAGCAGCTTCCGGCGGGGGGGCAGAGATGAGCAGTTCTTC. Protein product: CASSFRRGGRDEQFF.

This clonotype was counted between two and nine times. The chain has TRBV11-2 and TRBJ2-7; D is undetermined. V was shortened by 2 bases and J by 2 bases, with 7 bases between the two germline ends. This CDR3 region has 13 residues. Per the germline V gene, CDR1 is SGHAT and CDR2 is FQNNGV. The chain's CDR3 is CASSLPATYEQYF. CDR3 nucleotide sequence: TGTGCCAGCAGCTTACCAGCTACCTACGAGCAGTACTTC.

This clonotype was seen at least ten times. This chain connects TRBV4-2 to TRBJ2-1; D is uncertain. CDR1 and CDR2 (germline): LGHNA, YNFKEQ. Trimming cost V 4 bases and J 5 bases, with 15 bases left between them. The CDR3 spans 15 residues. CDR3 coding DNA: TGTGCCAGCAGCCTAGAAGCTCGGACGAACAATGAGCAGTTCTTC. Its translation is CASSLEARTNNEQFF.